This TCR beta chain emerged from a study of blood T cell repertoires in COVID-19. Across the whole study: T cells, B-cell-depleted T cells, or PBMCs supplied cDNA or gDNA.

Under the authors' procedure: Reference gene primer amplification in the assay estimated nucleated cell counts. Clones were read by immunoSEQ multiplex PCR, and TCRdb kept only the in-frame ones, dropping some. The DNA gave D and trimming, while V, J and clone size come from that table. The table shows around 130,000 clones, with more than 80% occurring only once. Input material: peripheral blood. The clonotype originates from a man aged 40-50 years with acute or convalescent COVID-19.

Here the CDR3 reads CAWRDSGYGYTF. Here the CDR3 DNA reads TGTGCCTGGCGGGACAGCGGCTATGGCTACACCTTC. V usage is TRBV30 and J usage is TRBJ1-2; TRBD1 matches at 7 bases. The CDR3 loop spans 12 amino acids. Germline V gives CDR1 GTSNPN, CDR2 SVGIG (reference sequence). Trimming cost V 5 bases and J 4 bases; bases outside gene matches: 4.